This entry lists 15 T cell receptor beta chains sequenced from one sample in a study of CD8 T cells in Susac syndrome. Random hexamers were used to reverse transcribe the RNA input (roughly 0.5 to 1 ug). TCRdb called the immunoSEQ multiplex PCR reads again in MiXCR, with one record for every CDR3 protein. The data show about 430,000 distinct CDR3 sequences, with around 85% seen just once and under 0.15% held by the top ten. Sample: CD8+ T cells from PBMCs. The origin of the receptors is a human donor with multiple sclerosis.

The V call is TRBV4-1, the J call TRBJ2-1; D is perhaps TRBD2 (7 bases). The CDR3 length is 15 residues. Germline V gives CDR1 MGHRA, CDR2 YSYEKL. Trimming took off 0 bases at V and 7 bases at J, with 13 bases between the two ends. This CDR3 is CASSQERGRWNEQFF. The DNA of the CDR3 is TGCGCCAGCAGCCAAGAGCGGGGGCGCTGGAATGAGCAGTTCTTC.

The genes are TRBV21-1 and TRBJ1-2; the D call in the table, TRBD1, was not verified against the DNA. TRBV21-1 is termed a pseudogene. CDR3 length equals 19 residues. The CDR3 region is CASSKPFGGGGGTNYGYTF. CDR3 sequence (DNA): TGTGCCAGCAGCAAACCATTTGGGGGCGGTGGGGGAACGAACTATGGCTACACCTTC.

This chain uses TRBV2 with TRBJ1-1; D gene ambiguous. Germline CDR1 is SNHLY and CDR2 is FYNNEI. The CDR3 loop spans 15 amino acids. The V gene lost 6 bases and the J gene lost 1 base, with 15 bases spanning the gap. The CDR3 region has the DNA TGTGCCAGCAGCCTGATGTGGGAGGGGAACACTGAAGCTTTCTTT. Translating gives CASSLMWEGNTEAFF.

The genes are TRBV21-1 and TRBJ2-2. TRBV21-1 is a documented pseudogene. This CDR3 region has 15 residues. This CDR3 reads CASSKEGDLTGELFF. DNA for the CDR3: TGTGCCAGCAGCAAAGAGGGTGATCTCACCGGGGAGCTGTTTTTT.

CDR3 loop: CASSETEYTEAFF. The CDR3 DNA reads TGTGCCAGCAGTGAGACAGAGTACACTGAAGCTTTCTTT. The chain recombines TRBV2 with TRBJ1-1; tentative D call: TRBD1 (5 bases). The CDR3 spans 13 residues. V was shortened by 3 bases and J by 3 bases, with 8 bases between the two germline ends. Per germline, CDR1 SNHLY and CDR2 FYNNEI.

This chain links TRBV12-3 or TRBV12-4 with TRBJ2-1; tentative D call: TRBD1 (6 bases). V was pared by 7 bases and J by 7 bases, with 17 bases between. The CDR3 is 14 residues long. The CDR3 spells CASKTGTSQNEQFF. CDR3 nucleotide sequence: TGTGCCAGCAAGACCGGGACAAGCCAGAATGAGCAGTTCTTC.

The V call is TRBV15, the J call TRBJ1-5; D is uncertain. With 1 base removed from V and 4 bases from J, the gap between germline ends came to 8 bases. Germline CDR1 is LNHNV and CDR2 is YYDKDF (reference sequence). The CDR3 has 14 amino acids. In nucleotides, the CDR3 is TGTGCCACCAGCAGAGGGGAAACAAATCAGCCCCAGCATTTT. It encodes CATSRGETNQPQHF.

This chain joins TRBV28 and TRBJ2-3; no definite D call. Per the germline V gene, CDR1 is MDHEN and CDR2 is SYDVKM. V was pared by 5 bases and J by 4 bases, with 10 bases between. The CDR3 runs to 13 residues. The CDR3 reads CASSRLPPDTQYF. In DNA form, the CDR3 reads TGTGCCAGCAGTAGGCTTCCACCAGATACGCAGTATTTT.

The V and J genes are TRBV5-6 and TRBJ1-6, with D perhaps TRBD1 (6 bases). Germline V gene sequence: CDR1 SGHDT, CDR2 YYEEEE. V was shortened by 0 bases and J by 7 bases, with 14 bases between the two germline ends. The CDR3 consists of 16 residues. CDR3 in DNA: TGTGCCAGCAGCTTGGTGGGGGCGACGGTGAATTCACCCCTCCACTTT. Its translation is CASSLVGATVNSPLHF. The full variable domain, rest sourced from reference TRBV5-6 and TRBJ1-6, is DAGVTQSPTHLIKTRGQQVTLRCSPKSGHDTVSWYQQALGQGPQFIFQYYEEEERQRGNFPDRFSGHQFPNYSSELNVNALLLGDSALYLCASSLVGATVNSPLHFGNGTRLTVT.

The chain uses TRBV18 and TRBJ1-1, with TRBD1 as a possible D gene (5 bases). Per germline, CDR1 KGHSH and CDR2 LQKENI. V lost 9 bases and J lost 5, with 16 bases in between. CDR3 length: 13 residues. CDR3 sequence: CASTGTQWTEAFF. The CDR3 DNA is TGTGCCAGTACCGGGACCCAGTGGACTGAAGCTTTCTTT. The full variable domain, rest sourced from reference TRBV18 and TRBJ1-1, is NAGVMQNPRHLVRRRGQEARLRCSPMKGHSHVYWYRQLPEEGLKFMVYLQKENIIDESGMPKERFSAEFPKEGPSILRIQQVVRGDSAAYFCASTGTQWTEAFFGQGTRLTVV.

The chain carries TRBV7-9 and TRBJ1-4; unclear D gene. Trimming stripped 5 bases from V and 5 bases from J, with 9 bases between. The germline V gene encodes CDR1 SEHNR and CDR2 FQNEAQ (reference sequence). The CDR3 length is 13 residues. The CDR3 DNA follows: TGTGCCAGCAGCCCCGGGAACAATGAAAAACTGTTTTTT. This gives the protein CASSPGNNEKLFF.

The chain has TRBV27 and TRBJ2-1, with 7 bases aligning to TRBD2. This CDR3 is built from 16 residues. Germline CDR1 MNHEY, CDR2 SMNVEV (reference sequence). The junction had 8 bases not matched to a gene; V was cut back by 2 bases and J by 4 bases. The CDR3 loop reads CASSLHSGDSYNEQFF. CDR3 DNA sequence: TGTGCCAGCAGTTTACACAGCGGGGATTCTTACAATGAGCAGTTCTTC.

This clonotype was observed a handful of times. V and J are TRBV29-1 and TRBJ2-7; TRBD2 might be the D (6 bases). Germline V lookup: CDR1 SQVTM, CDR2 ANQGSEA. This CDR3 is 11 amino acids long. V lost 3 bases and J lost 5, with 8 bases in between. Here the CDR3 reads CSVEGGDEQYF. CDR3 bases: TGCAGCGTTGAGGGGGGAGACGAGCAGTACTTC.

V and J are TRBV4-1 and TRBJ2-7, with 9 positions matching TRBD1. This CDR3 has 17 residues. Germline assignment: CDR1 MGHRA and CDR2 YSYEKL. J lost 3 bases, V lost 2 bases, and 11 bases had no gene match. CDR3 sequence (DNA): TGCGCCAGCAGCCAATCCTTCGGGACAGGGAACTTCTACGAGCAGTACTTC. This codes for CASSQSFGTGNFYEQYF.

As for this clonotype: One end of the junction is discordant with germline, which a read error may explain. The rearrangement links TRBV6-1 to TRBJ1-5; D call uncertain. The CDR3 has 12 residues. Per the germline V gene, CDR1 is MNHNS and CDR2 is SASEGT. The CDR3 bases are TGTGCCAGCAGGGAAGGAAATCAGCCCCAGCATTTT. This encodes CASREGNQPQHF.